The present T cell receptor beta chain was sequenced within a study of vaccination effects on CD4 cells after COVID-19. Study information: The post-vaccine samples were taken, at the median, 72 days after the second dose.

On this clone: Its antigen is not identified.

Prior to sequencing, the ViraFEST assay stimulated PBMC with viral peptide pools, which expanded the antigen-specific CD4+ T cells. CD4+ T cells were isolated after around ten days of culture. Each person got two doses of an mRNA SARS-CoV-2 vaccine, BNT162b2 or mRNA-1273. The healthy vaccine recipients, who had no prior SARS-CoV-2 infection, showed negative nucleocapsid antibodies. Culturing of a few million PBMC per well took place with about 9.4 IU/ml IL-2 and around 10 ug/ml peptides. IL-2 medium supplanted half the medium on days 3 and 7. Germline V gene data show CDR1 as SGHDT and CDR2 as YYEEEE. V lost 4 bases to trimming and J lost 0 bases, with 17 bases between them. CDR3 length: 17 residues. The protocol was immunoSEQ multiplex PCR, while the TCRdb copy is restricted to in-frame clones and leaves out a portion. The table records some 23,000 clones, about 70% of them present only once.

The receptor was isolated from a human donor who received a COVID-19 vaccine. The chain joins TRBV5-6 to TRBJ1-5; maybe TRBD1 (5 bases). The source material was CD4+ T cells from PBMCs cultured with SARS-CoV-2 spike peptides, sampled after COVID-19 vaccination. The CDR3 is CASSQHGGDDSNQPQHF. In DNA, the CDR3 is TGTGCCAGCAGCCAGCATGGGGGGGACGATAGCAATCAGCCCCAGCATTTT.